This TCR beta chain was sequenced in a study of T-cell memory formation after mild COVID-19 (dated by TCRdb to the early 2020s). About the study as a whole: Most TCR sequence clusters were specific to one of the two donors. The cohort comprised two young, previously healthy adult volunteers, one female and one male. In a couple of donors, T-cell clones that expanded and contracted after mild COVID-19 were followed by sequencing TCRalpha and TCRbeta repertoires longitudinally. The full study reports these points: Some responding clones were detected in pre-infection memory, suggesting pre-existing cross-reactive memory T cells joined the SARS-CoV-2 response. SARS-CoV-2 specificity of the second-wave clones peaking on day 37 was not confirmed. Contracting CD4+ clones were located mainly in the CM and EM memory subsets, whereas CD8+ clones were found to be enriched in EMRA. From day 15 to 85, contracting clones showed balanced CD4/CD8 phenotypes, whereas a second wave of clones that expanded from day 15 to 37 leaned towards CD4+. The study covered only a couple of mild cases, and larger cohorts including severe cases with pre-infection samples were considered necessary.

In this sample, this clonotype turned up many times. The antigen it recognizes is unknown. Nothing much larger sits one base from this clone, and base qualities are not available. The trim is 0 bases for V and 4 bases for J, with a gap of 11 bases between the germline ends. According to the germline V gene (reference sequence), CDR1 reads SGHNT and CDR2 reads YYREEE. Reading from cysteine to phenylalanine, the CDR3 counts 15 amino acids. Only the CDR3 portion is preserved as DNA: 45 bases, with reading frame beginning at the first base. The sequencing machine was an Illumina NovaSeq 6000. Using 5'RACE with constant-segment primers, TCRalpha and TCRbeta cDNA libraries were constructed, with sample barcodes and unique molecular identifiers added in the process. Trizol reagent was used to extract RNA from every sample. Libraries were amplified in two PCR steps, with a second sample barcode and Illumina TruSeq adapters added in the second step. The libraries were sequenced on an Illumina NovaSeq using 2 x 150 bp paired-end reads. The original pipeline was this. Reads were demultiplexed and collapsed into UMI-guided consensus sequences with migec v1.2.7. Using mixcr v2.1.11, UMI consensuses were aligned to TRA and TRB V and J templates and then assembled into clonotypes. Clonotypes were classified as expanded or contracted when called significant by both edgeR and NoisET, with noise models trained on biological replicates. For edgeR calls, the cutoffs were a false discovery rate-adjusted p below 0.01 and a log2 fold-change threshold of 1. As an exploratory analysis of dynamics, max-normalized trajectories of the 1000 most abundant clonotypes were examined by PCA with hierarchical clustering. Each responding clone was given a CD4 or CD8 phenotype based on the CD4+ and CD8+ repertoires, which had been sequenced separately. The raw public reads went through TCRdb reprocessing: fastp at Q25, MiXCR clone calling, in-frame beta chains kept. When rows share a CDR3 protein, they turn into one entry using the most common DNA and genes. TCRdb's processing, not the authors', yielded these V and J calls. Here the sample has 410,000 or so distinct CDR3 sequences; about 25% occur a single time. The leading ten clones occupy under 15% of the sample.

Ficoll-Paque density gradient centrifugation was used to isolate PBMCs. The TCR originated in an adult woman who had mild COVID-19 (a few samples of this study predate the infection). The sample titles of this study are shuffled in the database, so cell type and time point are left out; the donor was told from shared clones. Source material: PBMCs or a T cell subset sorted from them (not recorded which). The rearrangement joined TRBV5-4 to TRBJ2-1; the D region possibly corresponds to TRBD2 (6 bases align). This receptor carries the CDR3 CASSLDGTSYNEQFF. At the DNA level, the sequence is TGTGCCAGCAGCTTGGATGGGACTTCGTACAATGAGCAGTTCTTC.